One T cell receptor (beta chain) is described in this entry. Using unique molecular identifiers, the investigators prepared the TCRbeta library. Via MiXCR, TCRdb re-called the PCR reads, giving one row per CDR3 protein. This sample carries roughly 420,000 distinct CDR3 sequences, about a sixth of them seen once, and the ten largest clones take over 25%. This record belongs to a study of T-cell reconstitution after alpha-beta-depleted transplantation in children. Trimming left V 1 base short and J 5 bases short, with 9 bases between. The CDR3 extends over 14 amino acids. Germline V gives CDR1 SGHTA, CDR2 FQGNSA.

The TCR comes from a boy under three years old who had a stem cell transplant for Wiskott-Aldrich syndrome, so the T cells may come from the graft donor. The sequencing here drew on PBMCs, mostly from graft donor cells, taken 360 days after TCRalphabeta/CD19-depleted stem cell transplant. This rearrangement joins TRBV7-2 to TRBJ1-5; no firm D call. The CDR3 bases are TGTGCCAGCAGCTTAGTTGTGGGTGATCAGCCCCAGCATTTT. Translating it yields CASSLVVGDQPQHF.